Listed here are 5 T cell receptor beta chains from one sample, sequenced in a study of blood T cell repertoires in COVID-19 (dated by TCRdb to 2019 to 2021). The library came from the immunoSEQ multiplex PCR assay. Drawn from immuneACCESS, this table holds only the in-frame rearrangements with V and J called that TCRdb kept. Clones are partly lost; checked studies trace under half to an unresolved V gene and leave the rest unexplained. This sample comprises around 250,000 clones, roughly 85% of them detected only once. Approximately 5% of the sample belongs to the ten largest clones. Sequences were obtained from peripheral blood. These receptors came from a man in his forties or fifties with active or convalescent COVID-19.

The table lists this clone with a few counts. The chain is built from TRBV28 and TRBJ1-2; D remains unclear. The CDR3 has 15 residues. CDR1 MDHEN and CDR2 SYDVKM come from the germline V gene. V lost 6 bases, J lost 4 bases, and 18 bases lay in between. CDR3: CASRPLSGSGYGYTF. The CDR3 DNA reads TGTGCCAGCAGACCCCTCTCGGGGTCGGGCTATGGCTACACCTTC.

This chain links TRBV6-5 with TRBJ1-1; 11 bases map to TRBD1. The CDR3 is made up of 14 amino acids. The J segment lost 7 bases and the V segment lost 6 bases, leaving 7 bases of the junction unmatched. CDR1 is MNHEY, CDR2 SVGAGI, per germline. The CDR3 region is CASSAPGQGVEAFF. The CDR3 coding sequence is TGTGCCAGCAGCGCGCCGGGACAGGGGGTTGAAGCTTTCTTT.

The chain has TRBV18 and TRBJ2-7, with D possibly matching TRBD2 (6 bases). In germline, CDR1 is KGHSH, CDR2 LQKENI. The CDR3 is 14 amino acids. Deletions cut 0 bases from V and 3 bases from J, with 9 bases between. CDR3 region: CASSPPTRLYEQYF. CDR3 in DNA: TGTGCCAGCTCACCACCGACTAGACTCTACGAGCAGTACTTC. The full variable domain, with the rest looked up from reference TRBV18 and TRBJ2-7, is NAGVMQNPRHLVRRRGQEARLRCSPMKGHSHVYWYRQLPEEGLKFMVYLQKENIIDESGMPKERFSAEFPKEGPSILRIQQVVRGDSAAYFCASSPPTRLYEQYFGPGTRLTVT.

The chain recombines TRBV6-5 with TRBJ1-2, with D maybe TRBD1 (6 bases). This CDR3 has 13 amino acids. Per germline, CDR1 MNHEY and CDR2 SVGAGI. Trimming stripped 6 bases from V and 5 bases from J, with 13 bases between. The CDR3 DNA reads TGTGCCAGCAGCTCAGATACAGGGTATGGCTACACCTTC. The encoded protein is CASSSDTGYGYTF.

The V gene is TRBV19, the J gene TRBJ2-7; TRBD2 aligns across 7 bases. The CDR3 runs to 15 residues. Per germline, CDR1 LNHDA and CDR2 SQIVND (reference sequence). The trim removed 3 bases at V and 5 bases at J, leaving 10 bases unmatched. The CDR3 nucleotides are TGTGCCAGTAGTATGACAACTGGGGGGGGAGACGAGCAGTACTTC. It codes for CASSMTTGGGDEQYF.